This T cell receptor (beta chain) derives from a study of blood T cell repertoires in COVID-19. Sequenced by immunoSEQ multiplex PCR; TCRdb stores in-frame clones only, minus some. Among about 370,000 clones listed, approximately 92% were seen once. V dropped 2 bases and J dropped 3 bases, with 8 bases sitting between them. Germline V CDR1 and CDR2: SGHRS, YFSETQ. The CDR3 length is 13 residues. The receptor's source is a man aged 18-30 years who had recovered from COVID-19. This sequence joins TRBV5-1 and TRBJ1-2, with TRBD1 as a possible D gene (6 bases). The sequencing sample was made of PBMCs or T cells enriched from blood (not recorded which). The CDR3: CASSLGGDYGYTF. The CDR3, as DNA: TGCGCCAGCAGCTTAGGGGGAGACTATGGCTACACCTTC.